This T cell receptor beta chain appears in the sequencing data of a study of T cells in women clearing cervical HPV infection. Regarding the study as a whole: Timing of associations relative to infection is unclear; T-cell subsets were not isolated. Repertoire richness, not evenness, was significantly elevated in CIN3+ cases versus controls.

The CDR3 covers 13 residues. CDR1 and CDR2 (germline): SGHVS, FQNEAQ. A word on this clone: The antigen is undetermined. Read sequence stops 3 residues before the CDR3 end, and the germline J gene provides the missing end.

Generated by immunoSEQ multiplex PCR, the TCRdb table keeps only in-frame clones and is missing some. The table counts tens of thousands of clones; 7.6% lies in the top ten. What was sequenced was blood buffy coat. The chain employs TRBV7-8 and TRBJ1-1; TRBD1 is a possible D gene (5 bases). This TCR came from a woman between 18 and 75 years old with a cervical HPV16 infection that either progressed to CIN3+ or cleared (not recorded which). CDR3 residues: CASSLAGREEAFF. The sequenced part of the CDR3 DNA is TGTGCCAGCAGCTTAGCTGGCAGGGAAGAA.